One and the same sample provided the 15 T cell receptor beta chains below, sequenced in a study of HIV-infected children after antiretroviral therapy interruption. Unique molecular identifiers were included in an RNA-based 3' RACE TCR library. TCRdb redid the calling of the 3' RACE reads with MiXCR, one entry per CDR3 protein. The data hold approximately 16,000 distinct CDR3 sequences, with around 3.5% observed a single time. Treatment here: PENTA 11 planned treatment interruption arm or continuous ART arm. The sample was CD45RO+ CD8+ T cells from PBMCs, pooled from several time points, taken from a donor given antiretroviral therapy, either interrupted or continuous. This sample's subset: memory CD8+ CD45RO+ CD45RA- T cells. These receptors were obtained from a pool of human donors with HIV.

This chain connects TRBV30 to TRBJ2-7, with D possibly being TRBD1 or TRBD2 (6 bases each). V shed 4 bases and J shed 6 bases, with 10 bases lying between them. Germline V gene data show CDR1 as GTSNPN and CDR2 as SVGIG (reference sequence). The CDR3 sequence is 11 residues long. The CDR3 reads CAWTGAGEQYF. The CDR3 nucleotides read TGTGCCTGGACGGGGGCGGGCGAGCAGTACTTC.

Sample share makes this clonotype medium-sized. The CDR3 sequence is CASSQSNIPGGGRRGYTF. The CDR3 region has the DNA TGCGCCAGCAGTCAATCGAATATTCCAGGGGGAGGGCGACGTGGCTACACCTTC. The chain joins TRBV23-1 to TRBJ1-2; TRBD1 aligns across 7 bases. TRBV23-1 is flagged as an ORF with uncertain function. The CDR3 runs to 18 residues. V was clipped by 0 bases and J by 7 bases; unmatched bases: 17.

This clonotype was found many times. The chain joins TRBV7-9 to TRBJ1-2; D is ambiguous. The CDR3 contains 12 residues. The V and J ends lost 1 base and 10 bases respectively, with 10 bases between them. In germline, CDR1 is SEHNR, CDR2 FQNEAQ (reference sequence). CDR3 region: CASSLEAVYYTF. The CDR3 DNA sequence: TGTGCCAGCAGCTTAGAGGCCGTATACTACACCTTC. The full variable domain, rest sourced from reference TRBV7-9 and TRBJ1-2, is DTGVSQNPRHKITKRGQNVTFRCDPISEHNRLYWYRQTLGQGPEFLTYFQNEAQLEKSRLLSDRFSAERPKGSFSTLEIQRTEQGDSAMYLCASSLEAVYYTFGSGTRLTVV.

This clonotype came up many times. The V gene is TRBV3-1, the J gene TRBJ2-6, with unresolved D. This CDR3 contains 14 residues. Germline assignment: CDR1 LGHDT and CDR2 YNNKEL (reference sequence). The V gene lost 0 bases and the J gene lost 2 bases, with 2 bases spanning the gap. The CDR3 region is CASSQDPGANVLTF. The CDR3, as DNA: TGTGCCAGCAGCCAAGACCCTGGGGCCAACGTCCTGACTTTC.

This clonotype was counted many times. CDR3 nucleotides: TGCGCCACCACGACACGCCCCGGGCGGCGCTCTGGAAACACCATATATTTT. This sequence encodes CATTTRPGRRSGNTIYF. This chain joins TRBV10-2 and TRBJ1-3; D unclear. The V end lost 10 bases, the J end lost 0 bases, and 22 bases lay between the germline ends. Germline assignment: CDR1 WSHSY and CDR2 SAAADI. This CDR3 contains 17 residues.

This clonotype was found many times. The chain uses TRBV6-2 or TRBV6-3 and TRBJ2-3; 7 positions agree with TRBD2. After removal of 6 bases from V and 2 bases from J, the junction contained 8 bases not matched to a gene. The CDR3 is 15 residues long. Germline assignment: CDR1 MNHEY and CDR2 SVGEGT. The CDR3 bases are TGTGCCAGCAGCCCCGCCAGCGGGGACACAGATACGCAGTATTTT. This translates into CASSPASGDTDTQYF.

This clonotype appeared many times. CDR3 region: CATSEVGTGSDEQFF. CDR3 in DNA: TGTGCCACCAGTGAGGTGGGAACCGGGTCGGATGAGCAGTTCTTC. The gene calls are TRBV24-1 and TRBJ2-1; D is unclear. CDR3 length equals 15 residues. V shed 4 bases and J shed 8 bases, with 17 bases lying between them. Germline V gives CDR1 KGHDR, CDR2 SFDVKD.

This clonotype was seen ten or more times. This sequence joins TRBV12-5 and TRBJ1-1; D is uncertain. Germline V gives CDR1 LGHNT, CDR2 FRNRAP. Trimming took 5 bases from V and 3 from J, leaving 16 bases between them. The CDR3 covers 15 residues. The CDR3 DNA sequence: TGTGCTAGTGGTCAAACGGGGTTAGGGTACACTGAAGCTTTCTTT. This gives the protein CASGQTGLGYTEAFF.

This clonotype showed up many times. The rearrangement links TRBV6-4 to TRBJ2-1, with TRBD2 matching over 14 bases. CDR1 MRHNA and CDR2 SNTAGT come from the germline V gene. Germline trimming cut 5 bases from V and 8 bases from J; bases unmatched to any gene: 5. The CDR3 is made up of 15 amino acids. The CDR3 DNA sequence: TGTGCCAGCAGTCCCGGGACTAGCGGGAGCGATGAGCAGTTCTTC. This codes for CASSPGTSGSDEQFF.

The table lists this clonotype with many counts. V gene TRBV5-6 combines with J gene TRBJ2-4; no firm D call. CDR1 and CDR2 (germline): SGHDT, YYEEEE. The germline V and J ends were trimmed by 1 base and 5 bases, with 10 bases remaining between them. This CDR3 region has 14 residues. Here the CDR3 DNA reads TGTGCCAGCAGCTTGTTCCTTATCCAAAACATTCAGTACTTC. Protein: CASSLFLIQNIQYF.

The sample holds many counts of this clonotype. The chain joins TRBV2 to TRBJ2-3, with 7 positions matching TRBD1. The V gene end was trimmed by 6 bases and the J gene end by 6 bases; junction bases not matched to a gene: 6. Germline CDR1 reads SNHLY; CDR2 reads FYNNEI. The CDR3 runs to 13 residues. Here the CDR3 DNA reads TGTGCCAGCAGGACAGGGACGAAGGATACGCAGTATTTT. The encoded protein is CASRTGTKDTQYF.

This clonotype was recorded many times. The chain carries TRBV11-2 and TRBJ1-1; 11 bases align to TRBD1. The CDR3 has 16 residues. Germline CDR1 reads SGHAT; CDR2 reads FQNNGV. V shed 1 base and J 2 bases; nucleotides not matched to a gene: 3. The CDR3 DNA is TGTGCCAGCAGCTTAGGGACAGGGGGCACAAACACTGAAGCTTTCTTT. Translating it yields CASSLGTGGTNTEAFF. Full variable domain (missing parts from reference TRBV11-2 and TRBJ1-1): EAGVAQSPRYKIIEKRQSVAFWCNPISGHATLYWYQQILGQGPKLLIQFQNNGVVDDSQLPKDRFSAERLKGVDSTLKIQPAKLEDSAVYLCASSLGTGGTNTEAFFGQGTRLTVV.

This clonotype was picked up many times. The chain recombines TRBV19 with TRBJ2-7; 8 bases map to TRBD2. The germline V gene has CDR1 LNHDA and CDR2 SQIVND (reference sequence). The ends lost 0 bases at V and 2 bases at J; junction bases unmatched: 9. CDR3 size: 17 residues. The CDR3 DNA reads TGTGCCAGTAGTATAGATCTCGGGAGGGCTGGCCCCTACGAGCAGTACTTC. The encoded protein is CASSIDLGRAGPYEQYF. The complete variable domain, with remaining parts taken from reference TRBV19 and TRBJ2-7, reads DGGITQSPKYLFRKEGQNVTLSCEQNLNHDAMYWYRQDPGQGLRLIYYSQIVNDFQKGDIAEGYSVSREKKESFPLTVTSAQKNPTAFYLCASSIDLGRAGPYEQYFGPGTRLTVT.

This clonotype was detected ten times or more. The chain combines TRBV28 with TRBJ2-7; 7 bases align to TRBD1. Germline trimming cut 3 bases from V and 3 bases from J; bases unmatched to any gene: 11. The CDR3 length is 16 residues. CDR1 MDHEN and CDR2 SYDVKM come from the germline V gene. This CDR3 is CASSFRQGVSLYEQYF. In nucleotides, the CDR3 is TGTGCCAGCAGTTTTCGACAGGGAGTTTCCCTCTACGAGCAGTACTTC.

The table lists this clonotype with a few counts. The chain joins TRBV6-2 or TRBV6-3 to TRBJ2-2; no clear D gene. Germline CDR1 MNHEY, CDR2 SVGEGT. The CDR3 is 11 amino acids. The V gene lost 8 bases and the J gene lost 7 bases, with 8 bases spanning the gap. CDR3 amino acids: CASSPDGELFF. In DNA, the CDR3 is TGTGCCAGCTCCCCGGACGGGGAGCTGTTTTTT.